The 3 T cell receptor beta chains in this list originate from one sample, sequenced in a study of blood T cell repertoires in COVID-19. This table comes from immunoSEQ multiplex PCR, and its TCRdb copy is limited to in-frame clones, with some not included. The top ten clones hold 6% to 8% of a sample with 50,000 to 70,000 clones, more than 75% of them seen once. Sequencing used peripheral blood. The receptors originated from a human donor with active COVID-19. The donor label of this sample is uncertain.

This clone was counted a single time. The chain couples TRBV3-1 (or the pseudogene TRBV3-2) to TRBJ1-2, with D perhaps TRBD1 (5 bases). Germline V lookup: CDR1 LGHDT, CDR2 YNNKEL (reference sequence). V lost 3 bases and J lost 4, with 12 bases in between. This CDR3 is built from 14 residues. The CDR3 DNA reads TGTGCCAGCAGCCATCAGGGTGGTTCCTATGGCTACACCTTC. Amino acids: CASSHQGGSYGYTF.

Only a few counts were recorded for this clone. CDR3 protein: CASSPSSTSDTQYF. In DNA form, the CDR3 reads TGTGCCAGCTCACCGTCTTCAACATCGGATACGCAGTATTTT. The chain carries TRBV18 and TRBJ2-3; D is uncertain. The CDR3 contains 14 residues. The germline gives CDR1 KGHSH, CDR2 LQKENI. V was pared by 3 bases and J by 6 bases, with 13 bases between.

The chain recombines TRBV5-1 with TRBJ1-1; D is unclear. CDR3 length: 16 amino acids. Germline V gives CDR1 SGHRS, CDR2 YFSETQ. V was clipped by 0 bases and J by 1 base, with 13 bases between them. CDR3 in amino acids: CASSLGPRGENTEAFF. The CDR3 DNA follows: TGCGCCAGCAGCTTGGGGCCACGAGGTGAGAACACTGAAGCTTTCTTT. Full variable domain (missing parts from reference TRBV5-1 and TRBJ1-1): KAGVTQTPRYLIKTRGQQVTLSCSPISGHRSVSWYQQTPGQGLQFLFEYFSETQRNKGNFPGRFSGRQFSNSRSEMNVSTLELGDSALYLCASSLGPRGENTEAFFGQGTRLTVV.